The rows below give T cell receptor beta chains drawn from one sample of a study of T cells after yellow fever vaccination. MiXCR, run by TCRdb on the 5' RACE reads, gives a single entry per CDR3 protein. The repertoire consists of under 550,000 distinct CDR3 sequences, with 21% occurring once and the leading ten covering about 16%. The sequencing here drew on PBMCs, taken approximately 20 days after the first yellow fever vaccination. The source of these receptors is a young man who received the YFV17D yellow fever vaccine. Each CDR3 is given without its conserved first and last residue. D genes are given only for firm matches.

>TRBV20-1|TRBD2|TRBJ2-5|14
SARPRLAAYQETQY
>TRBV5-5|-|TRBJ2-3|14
ASSFGVGWSTDTQY
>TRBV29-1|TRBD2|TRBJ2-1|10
SVSSGGYEQF
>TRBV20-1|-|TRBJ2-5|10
SARGYDPTQY
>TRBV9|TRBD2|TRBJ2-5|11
ASSSTSAETQY
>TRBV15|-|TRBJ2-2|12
ATNKGVNTGELF
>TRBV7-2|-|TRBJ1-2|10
ASSLNTYGYT
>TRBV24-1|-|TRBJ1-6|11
ATSEQTNSPLH
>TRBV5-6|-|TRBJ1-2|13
ASSFNYPANYGYT
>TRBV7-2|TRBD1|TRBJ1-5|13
ASSSGTGLNQPQH
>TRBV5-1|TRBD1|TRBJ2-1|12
ASSFRDRNNEQF
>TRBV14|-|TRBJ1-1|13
ASSQGGLKNTEAF
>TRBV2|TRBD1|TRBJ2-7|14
ASSVGSGTGGYEQY
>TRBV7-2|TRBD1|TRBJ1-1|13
ASSPPGQENTEAF
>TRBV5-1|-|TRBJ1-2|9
ASTTASGYT
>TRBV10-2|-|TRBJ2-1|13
ASKGTPSSYNEQF
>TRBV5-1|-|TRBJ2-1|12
ASSAGIAYNEQF
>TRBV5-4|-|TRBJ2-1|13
ASSFSAAMGNEQF
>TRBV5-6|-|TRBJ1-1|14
ASSLNGGGASTEAF
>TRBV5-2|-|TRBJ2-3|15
ASRRGGGAILTDTQY
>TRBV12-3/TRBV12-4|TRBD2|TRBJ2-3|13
ASSRRDYSPDTQY
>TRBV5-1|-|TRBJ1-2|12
ASSPGETNYGYT
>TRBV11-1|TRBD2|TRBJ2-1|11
ASSGRAGVEQF
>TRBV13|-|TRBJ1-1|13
ASSLGGNQNTEAF
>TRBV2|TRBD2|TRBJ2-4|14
ASTGLAGPAGDIQY
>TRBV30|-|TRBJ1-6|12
AWSVGDYNSPLH
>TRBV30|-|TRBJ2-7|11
AWSVGNLYEQY
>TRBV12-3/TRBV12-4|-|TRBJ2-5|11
ASSLGDQETQY
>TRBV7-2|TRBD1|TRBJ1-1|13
ASSLTPGTGYEAF
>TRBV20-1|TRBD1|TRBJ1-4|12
SANDRATNEKLF
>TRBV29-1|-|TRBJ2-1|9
SVETGNEQF
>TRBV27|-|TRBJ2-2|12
ASGKQANTGELF
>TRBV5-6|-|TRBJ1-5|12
ASSLLSSNQPQH
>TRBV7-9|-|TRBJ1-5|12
ASSLGLGDQPQH
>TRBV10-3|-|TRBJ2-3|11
AISASLGDTQY
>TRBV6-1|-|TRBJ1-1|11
ASSAMTGAEAF